The 5 T cell receptor beta chains in this list originate from one sample, sequenced in a study of T cells after yellow fever vaccination. TCRdb re-called the 5' RACE reads with MiXCR, one entry per CDR3 protein. The sample holds 300,000 to 400,000 distinct CDR3 sequences, around 11% seen once. The sequencing used CD4+ T cells sorted from PBMCs, collected 45 days after the yellow fever booster vaccination. The receptors come from a man between 18 and 35 years old who received the YFV17D yellow fever vaccine.

This chain joins TRBV5-6 and TRBJ2-5; no definite D call. Germline CDR1 and CDR2: SGHDT and YYEEEE. The CDR3 extends over 13 amino acids. Trimming took 7 bases from V and 5 from J, leaving 15 bases between them. CDR3 protein: CASHTTLTETQYF. The CDR3 bases are TGTGCCAGCCACACAACCCTTACCGAGACCCAGTACTTC.

This clonotype was seen a few times. The V gene is TRBV6-5, the J gene TRBJ1-5; no firm D call. Trimming shortened V by 2 bases and J by 3 bases, and 8 bases separated the two germline ends. Looked up from germline, CDR1 is MNHEY and CDR2 is SVGAGI. This CDR3 is 14 amino acids long. DNA of the CDR3: TGTGCCAGCAGTTACGCGCGCTCCAATCAGCCCCAGCATTTT. Its translation: CASSYARSNQPQHF.

This clonotype was recorded at least ten times. The rearrangement uses TRBV9 and TRBJ2-1, with D perhaps TRBD1 (7 bases). Germline lookup yields CDR1 SGDLS and CDR2 YYNGEE. The CDR3 has 15 residues. Trimming took off 4 bases at V and 4 bases at J, with 15 bases between the two ends. The CDR3 sequence is CASSLGGGQYNEQFF. In nucleotides, the CDR3 is TGTGCCAGCAGCCTAGGAGGGGGCCAGTACAATGAGCAGTTCTTC.

This clonotype was seen repeatedly, ten times or more. V is TRBV3-1 and J is TRBJ2-4; D is possibly TRBD1 or TRBD2 (6 bases each). V gave up 4 bases and J gave up 1 base, with 11 bases separating them. The CDR3 extends over 15 amino acids. Germline assignment: CDR1 LGHDT and CDR2 YNNKEL (reference sequence). CDR3 nucleotides: TGTGCCAGCAGCCTACAAGGGGGGGCCAAAAACATTCAGTACTTC. It codes for CASSLQGGAKNIQYF.

The rearrangement links TRBV28 to TRBJ1-4; no firm D call. Per germline, CDR1 MDHEN and CDR2 SYDVKM. The CDR3 has 13 residues. V lost 6 bases, J lost 5 bases, and 10 bases lay in between. CDR3 sequence: CASSLFLNEKLFF. Here the CDR3 DNA reads TGTGCCAGCAGCCTGTTCCTGAATGAAAAACTGTTTTTT.